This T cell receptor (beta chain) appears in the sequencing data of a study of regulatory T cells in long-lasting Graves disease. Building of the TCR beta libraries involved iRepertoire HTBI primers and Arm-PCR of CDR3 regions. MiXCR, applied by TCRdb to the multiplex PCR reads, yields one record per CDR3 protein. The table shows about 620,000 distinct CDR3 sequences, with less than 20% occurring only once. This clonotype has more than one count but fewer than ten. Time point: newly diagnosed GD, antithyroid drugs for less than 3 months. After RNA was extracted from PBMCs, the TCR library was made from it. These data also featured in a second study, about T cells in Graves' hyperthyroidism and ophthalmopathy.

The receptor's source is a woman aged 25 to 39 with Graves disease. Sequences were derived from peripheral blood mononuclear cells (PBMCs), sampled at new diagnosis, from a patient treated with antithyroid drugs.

The CDR3 DNA reads as TGTGCCAGCACCCCCCCAAATAAAATCTACGAGCAGTACTTC. Translation: CASTPPNKIYEQYF. This chain uses TRBV6-1 with TRBJ2-7, with D uncertain. CDR1 MNHNS and CDR2 SASEGT come from the germline V gene. The ends were cut back, 7 bases at V and 3 bases at J, with 16 bases in the middle. This CDR3 is 14 amino acids long.